The clone carrying this T cell receptor (beta chain) appeared many times. The antigen remains undetermined. The data are from a study of neurological immune-mediated disorders. Whole-study results and caveats: None of the CDR3 amino acid sequences of expanded clones were shared across subjects, and this suggested private repertoires in all groups.

This CDR3 has 13 residues. Germline V lookup: CDR1 DFQATT, CDR2 SNEGSKA (reference sequence). V was shortened by 4 bases and J by 2 bases, with 10 bases between the two germline ends. The time point: longitudinal time-point 2. One entry per CDR3 protein results from TCRdb running MiXCR on the 5' RACE reads. The table shows tens of thousands of distinct CDR3 sequences, with 13% occurring only once. The chain uses TRBV20-1 and TRBJ2-3, with D unclear. The clonotype originates from a woman between 35 and 50 years old in good health. The material sequenced was PBMCs. CDR3 in amino acids: CSATTAHTDTQYF. The CDR3 DNA is TGCAGTGCTACAACGGCTCACACAGATACGCAGTATTTT.